This TCR beta chain was profiled in a study of blood T cell repertoires in COVID-19. Study-level background: Acute and convalescent COVID-19 samples came from the United States, Italy and Spain. PBMCs, B-cell-depleted T cells, or T cells were the source of the cDNA or gDNA that made up the material.

Using immunoSEQ multiplex PCR, the repertoire was profiled, and TCRdb retains in-frame clones only, with some absent. The top ten hold 3% of the sample, which has a few hundred thousand clones, roughly 87% seen once. Participants spanned ages about 18 to 90 years and resided in roughly 22 US areas. Resolution of symptoms, clearance, or two negative PCRs was present in recovered Cohort 3 donors. The CDR3 totals 15 residues. The V gene end was trimmed by 7 bases and the J gene end by 4 bases; junction bases not matched to a gene: 9. The germline V gene encodes CDR1 MNHEY and CDR2 SMNVEV (reference sequence).

The receptor was isolated from a young woman who had recovered from COVID-19. The sample consisted of PBMCs or T cells enriched from blood (not recorded which). The rearrangement joins TRBV27 to TRBJ1-5; 8 bases agree with TRBD1. The CDR3 region has the DNA TGTGCCAGCAAGGAGGGAACAGGGGGGAATCAGCCCCAGCATTTT. Residues: CASKEGTGGNQPQHF.